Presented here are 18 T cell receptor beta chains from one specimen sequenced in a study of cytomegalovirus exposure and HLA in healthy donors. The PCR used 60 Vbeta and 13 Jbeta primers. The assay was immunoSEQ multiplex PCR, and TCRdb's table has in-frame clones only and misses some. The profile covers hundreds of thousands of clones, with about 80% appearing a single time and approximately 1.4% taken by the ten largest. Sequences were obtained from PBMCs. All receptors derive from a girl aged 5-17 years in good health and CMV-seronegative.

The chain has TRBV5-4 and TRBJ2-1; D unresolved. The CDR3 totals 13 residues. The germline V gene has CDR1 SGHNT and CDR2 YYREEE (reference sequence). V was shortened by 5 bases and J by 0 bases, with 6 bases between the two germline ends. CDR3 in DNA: TGTGCCAGCAGTGATAGCTCCTACAATGAGCAGTTCTTC. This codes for CASSDSSYNEQFF.

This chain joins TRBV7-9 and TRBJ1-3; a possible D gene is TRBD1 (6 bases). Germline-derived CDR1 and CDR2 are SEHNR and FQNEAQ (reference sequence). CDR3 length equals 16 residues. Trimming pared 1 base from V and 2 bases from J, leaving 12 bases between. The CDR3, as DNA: TGTGCCAGCAGCTTAGATGGGGGGGGGCCTGGAAACACCATATATTTT. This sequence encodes CASSLDGGGPGNTIYF. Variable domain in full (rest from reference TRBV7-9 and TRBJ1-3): DTGVSQNPRHKITKRGQNVTFRCDPISEHNRLYWYRQTLGQGPEFLTYFQNEAQLEKSRLLSDRFSAERPKGSFSTLEIQRTEQGDSAMYLCASSLDGGGPGNTIYFGEGSWLTVV.

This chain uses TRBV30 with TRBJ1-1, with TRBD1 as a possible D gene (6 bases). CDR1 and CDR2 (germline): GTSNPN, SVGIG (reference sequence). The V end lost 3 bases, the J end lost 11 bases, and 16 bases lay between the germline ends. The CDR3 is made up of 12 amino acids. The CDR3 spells CAWSTNRVGAFF. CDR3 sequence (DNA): TGTGCCTGGAGCACGAACAGGGTAGGTGCTTTCTTT.

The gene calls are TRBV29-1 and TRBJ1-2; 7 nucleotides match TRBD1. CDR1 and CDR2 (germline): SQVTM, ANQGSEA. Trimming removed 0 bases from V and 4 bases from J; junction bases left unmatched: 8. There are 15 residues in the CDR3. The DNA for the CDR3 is TGCAGCGTTGAAGAGCCCCCGCGGGACAGCTATGGCTACACCTTC. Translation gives CSVEEPPRDSYGYTF.

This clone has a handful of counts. The CDR3 region has the DNA TGTGCCAGCAGCCCTCCGGGGAACACCATATATTTT. Translation gives CASSPPGNTIYF. The gene calls are TRBV11-3 and TRBJ1-3; no clear D. V was trimmed by 5 bases and J by 7 bases, leaving 9 bases between them. The CDR3 has 12 amino acids. Germline V gene data show CDR1 as SGHNT and CDR2 as YENEEA.

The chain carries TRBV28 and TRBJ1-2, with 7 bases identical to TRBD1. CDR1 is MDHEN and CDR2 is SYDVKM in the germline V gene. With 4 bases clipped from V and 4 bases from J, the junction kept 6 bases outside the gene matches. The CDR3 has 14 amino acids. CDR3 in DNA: TGTGCCAGCAGTTCCGGGGACAGTATCTATGGCTACACCTTC. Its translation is CASSSGDSIYGYTF.

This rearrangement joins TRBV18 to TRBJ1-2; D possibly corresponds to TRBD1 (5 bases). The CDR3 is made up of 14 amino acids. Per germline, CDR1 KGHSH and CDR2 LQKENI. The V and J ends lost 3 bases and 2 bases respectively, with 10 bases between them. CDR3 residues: CASSPKTENYGYTF. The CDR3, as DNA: TGTGCCAGCTCACCGAAGACAGAGAACTATGGCTACACCTTC.

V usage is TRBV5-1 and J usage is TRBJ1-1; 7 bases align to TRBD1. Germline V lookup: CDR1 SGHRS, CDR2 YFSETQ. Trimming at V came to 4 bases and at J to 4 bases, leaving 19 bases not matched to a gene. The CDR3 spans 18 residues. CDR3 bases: TGCGCCAGCAGCGCAAGTTTTCAGGGGGAACTTTGGGGCACTGAAGCTTTCTTT. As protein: CASSASFQGELWGTEAFF.

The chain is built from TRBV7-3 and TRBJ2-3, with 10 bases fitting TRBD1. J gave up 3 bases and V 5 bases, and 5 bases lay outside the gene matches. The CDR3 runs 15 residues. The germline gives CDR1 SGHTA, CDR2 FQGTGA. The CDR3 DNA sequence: TGTGCCAGCAGCAAACGGGACAGGGGAACAGATACGCAGTATTTT. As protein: CASSKRDRGTDTQYF.

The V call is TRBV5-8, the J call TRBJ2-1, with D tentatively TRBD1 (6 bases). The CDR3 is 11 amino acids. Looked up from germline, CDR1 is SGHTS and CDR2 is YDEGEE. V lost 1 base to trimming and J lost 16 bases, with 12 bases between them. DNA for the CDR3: TGTGCCAGCAGCTTGAGAGACAGGTCTTTCTTC. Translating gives CASSLRDRSFF.

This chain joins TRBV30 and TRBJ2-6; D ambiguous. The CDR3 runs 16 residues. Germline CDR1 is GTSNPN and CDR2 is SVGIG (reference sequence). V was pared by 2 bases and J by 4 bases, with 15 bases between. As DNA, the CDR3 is TGTGCCTGGAGTCCGAGCGCGGAAACAGGGGCCAACGTCCTGACTTTC. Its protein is CAWSPSAETGANVLTF.

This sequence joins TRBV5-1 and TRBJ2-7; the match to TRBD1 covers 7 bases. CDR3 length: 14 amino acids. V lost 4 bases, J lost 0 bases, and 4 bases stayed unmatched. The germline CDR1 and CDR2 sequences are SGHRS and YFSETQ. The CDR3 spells CASSPWDSSYEQYF. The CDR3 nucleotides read TGCGCCAGCAGCCCCTGGGACAGCTCCTACGAGCAGTACTTC.

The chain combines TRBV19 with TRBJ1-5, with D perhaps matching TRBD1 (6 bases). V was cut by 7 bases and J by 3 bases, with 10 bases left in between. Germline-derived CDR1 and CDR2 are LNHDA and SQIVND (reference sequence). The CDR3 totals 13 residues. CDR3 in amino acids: CASNRVLNQPQHF. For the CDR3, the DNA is TGTGCCAGTAACAGGGTCCTCAATCAGCCCCAGCATTTT.

In DNA form, the CDR3 reads TGTGCCAGCAGTCAGGTTGAGAGCTCCTACGAGCAGTACTTC. This gives the protein CASSQVESSYEQYF. The gene calls are TRBV5-6 and TRBJ2-7; D is ambiguous. The CDR3 is 14 amino acids. Per the germline V gene, CDR1 is SGHDT and CDR2 is YYEEEE. V lost 5 bases to trimming and J lost 0 bases, with 12 bases between them.

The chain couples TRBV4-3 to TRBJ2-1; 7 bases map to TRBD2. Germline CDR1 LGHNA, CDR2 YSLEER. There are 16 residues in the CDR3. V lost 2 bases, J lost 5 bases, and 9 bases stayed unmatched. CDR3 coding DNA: TGCGCCAGCAGCCAAAGATGGGCTAGCGGAAACAATGAGCAGTTCTTC. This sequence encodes CASSQRWASGNNEQFF.

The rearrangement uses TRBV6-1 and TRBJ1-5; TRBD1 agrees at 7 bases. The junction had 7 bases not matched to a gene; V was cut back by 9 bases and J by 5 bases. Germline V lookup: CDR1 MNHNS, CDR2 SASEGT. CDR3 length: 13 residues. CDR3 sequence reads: CASKTGLYQPQHF. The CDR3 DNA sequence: TGTGCCAGTAAGACAGGGCTATATCAGCCCCAGCATTTT.

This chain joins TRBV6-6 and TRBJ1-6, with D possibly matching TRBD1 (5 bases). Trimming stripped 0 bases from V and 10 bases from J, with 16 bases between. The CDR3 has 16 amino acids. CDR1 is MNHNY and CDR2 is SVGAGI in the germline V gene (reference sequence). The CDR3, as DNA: TGTGCCAGCAGTTACTCCCCCGGGGGGGATGGCTCACCCCTCCACTTT. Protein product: CASSYSPGGDGSPLHF.

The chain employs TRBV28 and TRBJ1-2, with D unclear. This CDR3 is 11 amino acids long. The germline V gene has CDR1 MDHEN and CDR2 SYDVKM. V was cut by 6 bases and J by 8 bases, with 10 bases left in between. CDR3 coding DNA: TGTGCCAGCAGGACTGTGAGGGGCTACACCTTC. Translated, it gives CASRTVRGYTF.